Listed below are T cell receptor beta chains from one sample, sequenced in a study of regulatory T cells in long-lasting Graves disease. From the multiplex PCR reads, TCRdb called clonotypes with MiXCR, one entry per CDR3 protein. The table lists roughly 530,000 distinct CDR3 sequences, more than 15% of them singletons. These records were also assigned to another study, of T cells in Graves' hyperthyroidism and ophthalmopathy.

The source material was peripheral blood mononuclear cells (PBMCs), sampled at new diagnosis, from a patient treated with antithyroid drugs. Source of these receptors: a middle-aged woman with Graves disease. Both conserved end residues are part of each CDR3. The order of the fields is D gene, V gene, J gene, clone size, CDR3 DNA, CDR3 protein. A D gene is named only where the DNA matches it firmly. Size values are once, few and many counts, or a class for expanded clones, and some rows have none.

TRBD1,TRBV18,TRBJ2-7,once,TGTGCCAGCTCACTCGGCGTGCAGGGGGTAGCAGGAGAGCAGTACTTC,CASSLGVQGVAGEQYF
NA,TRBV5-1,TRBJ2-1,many,TGCGCCAGCAGCCCAAATGACAATGAGCAGTTCTTC,CASSPNDNEQFF
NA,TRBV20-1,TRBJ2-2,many,TGCAGTGCTAGACAGCCAGGGGCGGGGGAGCACACCGGGGAGCTGTTTTTT,CSARQPGAGEHTGELFF
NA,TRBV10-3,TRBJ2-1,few,TGTGCCATCAGTAACCGGGACAAGTACAATGAGCAGTTCTTC,CAISNRDKYNEQFF
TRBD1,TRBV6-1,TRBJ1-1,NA,TGTGCCAGCAGTGCAGGACAGGGGAGGCGCACTGAAGCTTTCTTT,CASSAGQGRRTEAFF
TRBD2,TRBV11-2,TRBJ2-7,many,TGTGCCAGCAGCGTGGCCGGGACTAGCGGGGGGGTTTCGAGGTACGAGCAGTACTTC,CASSVAGTSGGVSRYEQYF
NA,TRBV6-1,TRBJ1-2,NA,TGTGCCAGCAGTGAAAAGTCGGGCAGCTTGAGGGGCTACACCTTC,CASSEKSGSLRGYTF
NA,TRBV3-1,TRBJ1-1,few,TGTGCCAGCAGCCAAGGAAGGAGGCACACTGAAGCTTTCTTT,CASSQGRRHTEAFF
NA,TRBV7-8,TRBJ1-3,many,TGTGCCAGCAGCTTAAGGCGCTGGTCGAAGGGTCCTGGAAACACCATATATTTT,CASSLRRWSKGPGNTIYF
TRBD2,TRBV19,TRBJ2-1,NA,TGTGCCAGTAGTATCCAGACTAGCGGGCCGAGCTCCTACAATGAGCAGTTCTTC,CASSIQTSGPSSYNEQFF
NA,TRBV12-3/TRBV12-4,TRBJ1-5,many,TGTGCCAGCAGTGACACTCGGGGGGCGCTTGGCAATCAGCCCCAGCATTTT,CASSDTRGALGNQPQHF
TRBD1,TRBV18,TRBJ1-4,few,TGTGCCAGCTCACTGAACAGGGGGGTTCATGAAAAACTGTTTTTT,CASSLNRGVHEKLFF
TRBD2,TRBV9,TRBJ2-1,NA,TGTGCCAGCAGTCGGAGCGGGGGGGAATACAATGAGCAGTTCTTC,CASSRSGGEYNEQFF
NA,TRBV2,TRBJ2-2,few,TGTGCCAGGGGGGGGGCAGCGAACACCGGGGAGCTGTTTTTT,CARGGAANTGELFF
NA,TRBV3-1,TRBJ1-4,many,TGTGCCAGCAGCCAAGTTACCGGCGAAAAACTGTTTTTT,CASSQVTGEKLFF
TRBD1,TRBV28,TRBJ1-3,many,TGTGCCAGCAGAGTTGGGGGACAGGTCTCTGGAAACACCATATATTTT,CASRVGGQVSGNTIYF
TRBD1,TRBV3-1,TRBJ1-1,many,TGTGCCACGGGAGGACAGGGCATGGTGAACACTGAAGCTTTCTTT,CATGGQGMVNTEAFF
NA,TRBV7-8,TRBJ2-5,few,TGTGCCAGCAGCTTACACGGGCTAGAGACCCAGTACTTC,CASSLHGLETQYF
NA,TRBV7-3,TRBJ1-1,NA,TGTGCCAGCAGCTTCGGGACGGGCACTGAAGCTTTCTTT,CASSFGTGTEAFF
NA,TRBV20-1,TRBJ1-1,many,TGCAGTGCTAGAGATTTACGGGTCCGGAACACTGAAGCTTTCTTT,CSARDLRVRNTEAFF
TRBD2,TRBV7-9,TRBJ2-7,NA,TGTGCCAGCAGCTACGGGGGGACGACGGGCGAGCAGTACTTC,CASSYGGTTGEQYF
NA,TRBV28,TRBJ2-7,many,TGTGCCAGCACCTCCCCAGGGTCCTTTAACGAGCAGTACTTC,CASTSPGSFNEQYF
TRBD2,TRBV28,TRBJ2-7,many,TGTGCCAGCAAAGATGCGGGGGACGTTATGCCTCGGGCCTACGAGCAGTACTTC,CASKDAGDVMPRAYEQYF
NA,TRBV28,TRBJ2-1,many,TGTGCCAGCAGTACCCCAGGGGGAGCGGGGAGCTCCTACAATGAGCAGTTCTTC,CASSTPGGAGSSYNEQFF
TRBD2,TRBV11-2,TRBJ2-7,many,TGTGCCAGCAGCCCTTGGACTAGCGGGGGCTACTACGAGCAGTACTTC,CASSPWTSGGYYEQYF
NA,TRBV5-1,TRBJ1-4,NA,TGCGCCAGCAGCCCGGAGACAGATAGATATGAAAAACTGTTTTTT,CASSPETDRYEKLFF
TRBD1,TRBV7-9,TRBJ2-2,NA,TGTGCCAGCAGCGCCCAGTCGGACAGGGGGCTCGGCGGGGAGCTGTTTTTT,CASSAQSDRGLGGELFF
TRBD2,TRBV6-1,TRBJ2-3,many,TGTGCCAGCAGTGAAAGGTTAGCGGGGAACACAGATACGCAGTATTTT,CASSERLAGNTDTQYF
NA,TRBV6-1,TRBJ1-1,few,TGTGCCAGCAGCCCTCTCGTGGAGAACACTGAAGCTTTCTTT,CASSPLVENTEAFF
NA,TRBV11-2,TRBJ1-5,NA,TGTGCCAGCAGCTTATCGCCTTCCAGGGGTGAGCCCCAGCATTTT,CASSLSPSRGEPQHF
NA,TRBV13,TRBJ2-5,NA,TGTGCCAGCAGCAAGGCACAGGACAGAGCACAAGAGACCCAGTACTTC,CASSKAQDRAQETQYF
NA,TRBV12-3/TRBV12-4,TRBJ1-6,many,TGTGCCAGCCAAGGGCCACGGGGGTCACCCCTCCACTTT,CASQGPRGSPLHF
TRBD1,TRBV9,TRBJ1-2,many,TGTGCCAGCAGCGCCTCCGGGACAGGGGAGGATGATGGCTACACCTTC,CASSASGTGEDDGYTF
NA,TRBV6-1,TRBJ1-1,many,TGTGCCAGCACGGACACTTACACTGAAGCTTTCTTT,CASTDTYTEAFF
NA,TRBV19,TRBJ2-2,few,TGTGCCAGTAGCCTTGGACCCTCGAGCAGGGAGCTGTTTTTT,CASSLGPSSRELFF
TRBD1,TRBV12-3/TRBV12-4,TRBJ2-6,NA,TGTGCCAGCAGTCCCGGGACAGGGGGGCTTGGGGCCAACGTCCTGACTTTC,CASSPGTGGLGANVLTF
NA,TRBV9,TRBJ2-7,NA,TGTGCCAGCAGCGTAGACGGGGGATCGATCTACGAGCAGTACTTC,CASSVDGGSIYEQYF
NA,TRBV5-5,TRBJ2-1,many,TGTGCCAGCAGCTTGGTGTGGGGGGTTTACAATGAGCAGTTCTTC,CASSLVWGVYNEQFF
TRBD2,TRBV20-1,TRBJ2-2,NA,TGCAGTGCTCTTAAGCGGGGTTCGAACACCGGGGAGCTGTTTTTT,CSALKRGSNTGELFF
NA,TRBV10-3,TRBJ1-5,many,TGTGCCATCAGTGGGACCAATCAGCCCCAGCATTTT,CAISGTNQPQHF
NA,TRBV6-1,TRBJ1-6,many,TGTGCCAGCAGCCGAGGACGGCCTTTCAATTCACCCCTCCACTTT,CASSRGRPFNSPLHF
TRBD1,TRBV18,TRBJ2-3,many,TGTGCCAGCTCTCATGGACAGGCCACAGATACGCAGTATTTT,CASSHGQATDTQYF
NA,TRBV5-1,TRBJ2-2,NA,TGCGCCAGCAGCTTGAGTACGGGCCCCCACACCGGGGAGCTGTTTTTT,CASSLSTGPHTGELFF
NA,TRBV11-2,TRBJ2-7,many,TGTGCCAGCAGCTTAGTCATTGGCCGGGCCTACGAGCAGTACTTC,CASSLVIGRAYEQYF
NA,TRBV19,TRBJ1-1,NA,TGTGCCAGTACCTTGACAGGACTGGACACTGAAGCTTTCTTT,CASTLTGLDTEAFF
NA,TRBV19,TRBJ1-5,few,TGTGCCAGTAGTTCGGGGGCGGGTGGCAATCAGCCCCAGCATTTT,CASSSGAGGNQPQHF
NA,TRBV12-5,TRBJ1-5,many,TGTGCTAGTGGCGAACGGAGTTATCAGCCCCAGCATTTT,CASGERSYQPQHF
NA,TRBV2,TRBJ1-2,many,TGTGCCACGACACCCGCCGATGGCTATGGCTACACCTTC,CATTPADGYGYTF
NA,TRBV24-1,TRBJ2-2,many,TGTGCCACCAGTGCCAGGGAGGCCGGGGAGCTGTTTTTT,CATSAREAGELFF